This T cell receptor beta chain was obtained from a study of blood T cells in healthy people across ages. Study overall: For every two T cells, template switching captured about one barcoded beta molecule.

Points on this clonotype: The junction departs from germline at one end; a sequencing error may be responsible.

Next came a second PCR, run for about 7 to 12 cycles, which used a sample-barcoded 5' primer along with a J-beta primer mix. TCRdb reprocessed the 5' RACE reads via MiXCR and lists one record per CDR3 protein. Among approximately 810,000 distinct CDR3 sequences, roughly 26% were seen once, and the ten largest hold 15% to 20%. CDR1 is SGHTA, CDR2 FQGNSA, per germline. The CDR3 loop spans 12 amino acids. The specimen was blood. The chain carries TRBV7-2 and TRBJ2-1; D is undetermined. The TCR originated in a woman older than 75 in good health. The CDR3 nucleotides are TGTGCCAGCAGCCCGCTCAGCAATGGGCAGTTCTTC. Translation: CASSPLSNGQFF.